This T cell receptor (beta chain) was recorded in a study of T-cell memory formation after mild COVID-19. V was trimmed by 3 bases and J by 0 bases, leaving 11 bases between them. Germline loops: CDR1 LGHNA, CDR2 YSLEER. The CDR3 totals 15 residues. From the 5' RACE reads, TCRdb called clonotypes with MiXCR, one entry per CDR3 protein. Of hundreds of thousands of distinct CDR3 sequences listed, about a sixth are singletons. This receptor was identified in a young man who had mild COVID-19 (a few samples of this study predate the infection). Cell type and time point are not known. The chain recombines TRBV4-3 with TRBJ1-2, with unresolved D. What was sequenced was PBMCs or a T cell subset sorted from them (not recorded which). The CDR3 sequence is CASSQSSATNYGYTF. The CDR3 bases are TGCGCCAGCAGCCAGAGCTCGGCGACTAACTATGGCTACACCTTC.